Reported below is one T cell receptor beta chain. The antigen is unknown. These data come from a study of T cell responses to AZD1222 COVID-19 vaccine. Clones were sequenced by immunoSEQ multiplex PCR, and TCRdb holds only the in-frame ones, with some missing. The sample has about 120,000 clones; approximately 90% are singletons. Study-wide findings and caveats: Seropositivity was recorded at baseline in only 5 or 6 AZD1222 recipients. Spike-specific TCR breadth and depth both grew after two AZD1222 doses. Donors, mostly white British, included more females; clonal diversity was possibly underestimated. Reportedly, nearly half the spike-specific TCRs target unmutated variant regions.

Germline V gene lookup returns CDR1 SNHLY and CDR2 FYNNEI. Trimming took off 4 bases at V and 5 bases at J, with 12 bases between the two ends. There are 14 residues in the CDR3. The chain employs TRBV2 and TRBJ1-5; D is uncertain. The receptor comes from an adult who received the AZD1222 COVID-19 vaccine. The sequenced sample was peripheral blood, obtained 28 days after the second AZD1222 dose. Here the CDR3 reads CASSVTGSHQPQHF. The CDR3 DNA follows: TGTGCCAGCAGTGTAACGGGGTCCCATCAGCCCCAGCATTTT.